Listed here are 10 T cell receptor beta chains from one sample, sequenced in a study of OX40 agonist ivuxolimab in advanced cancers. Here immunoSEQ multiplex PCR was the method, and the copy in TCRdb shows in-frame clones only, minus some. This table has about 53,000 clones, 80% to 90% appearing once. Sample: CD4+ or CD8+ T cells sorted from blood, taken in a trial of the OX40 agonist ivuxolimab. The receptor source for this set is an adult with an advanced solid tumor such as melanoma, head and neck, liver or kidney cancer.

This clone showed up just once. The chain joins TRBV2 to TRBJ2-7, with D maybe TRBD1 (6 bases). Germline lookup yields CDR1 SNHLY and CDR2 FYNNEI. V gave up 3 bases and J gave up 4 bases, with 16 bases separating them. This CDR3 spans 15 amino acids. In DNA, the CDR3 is TGTGCCAGCAGTGACGCTCCGGGACACCTTTACGAGCAGTACTTC. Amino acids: CASSDAPGHLYEQYF.

As DNA, the CDR3 is TGTGCCAGCAGCGACCCAAGGGAGACCCAGTACTTC. Its protein product is CASSDPRETQYF. The V gene is TRBV2, the J gene TRBJ2-5; D gene uncertain. The CDR3 covers 12 residues. CDR1 and CDR2 (germline): SNHLY, FYNNEI. Trimming removed 6 bases at V and 5 bases at J, with 10 bases between.

CDR3 DNA: TGTGCCAGCAGCTTAGTATACGGGGGGACCCAGTACTTC. This sequence encodes CASSLVYGGTQYF. The J gene is TRBJ2-5, the V gene TRBV7-6, with D maybe TRBD2 (6 bases). CDR1 SGHVS and CDR2 FNYEAQ come from the germline V gene. The V end was cut by 1 base, the J end by 7 bases, with 10 bases between. This CDR3 comprises 13 residues.

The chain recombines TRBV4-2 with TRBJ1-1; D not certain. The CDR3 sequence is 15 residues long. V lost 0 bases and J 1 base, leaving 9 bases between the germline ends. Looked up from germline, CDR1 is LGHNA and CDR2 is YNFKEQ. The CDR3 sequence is CASSQDRGENTEAFF. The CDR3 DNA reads TGTGCCAGCAGCCAAGATCGGGGAGAGAACACTGAAGCTTTCTTT.

As DNA, the CDR3 is TGCGCCAGCAGCTGGACTAGCGGGGCGAACACCGGGGAGCTGTTTTTT. It encodes CASSWTSGANTGELFF. The J gene is TRBJ2-2, the V gene TRBV5-1; 12 nucleotides agree with TRBD2. With V trimmed by 3 bases and J by 0 bases, 0 bases remained unmatched. This CDR3 is 16 amino acids long. Germline V gene sequence: CDR1 SGHRS, CDR2 YFSETQ.

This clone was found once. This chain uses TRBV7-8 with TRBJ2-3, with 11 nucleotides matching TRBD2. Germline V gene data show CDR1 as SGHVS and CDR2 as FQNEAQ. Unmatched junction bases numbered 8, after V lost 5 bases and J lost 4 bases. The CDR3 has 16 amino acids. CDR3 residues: CASSTRTSGSADTQYF. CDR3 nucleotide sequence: TGTGCCAGCAGCACTAGAACTAGCGGGAGTGCAGATACGCAGTATTTT.

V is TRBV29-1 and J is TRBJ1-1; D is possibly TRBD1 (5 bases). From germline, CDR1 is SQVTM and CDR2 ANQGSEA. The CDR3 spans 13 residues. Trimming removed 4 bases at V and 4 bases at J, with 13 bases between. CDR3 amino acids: CSVALSQGTEAFF. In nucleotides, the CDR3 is TGCAGCGTTGCACTGTCCCAGGGCACTGAAGCTTTCTTT.

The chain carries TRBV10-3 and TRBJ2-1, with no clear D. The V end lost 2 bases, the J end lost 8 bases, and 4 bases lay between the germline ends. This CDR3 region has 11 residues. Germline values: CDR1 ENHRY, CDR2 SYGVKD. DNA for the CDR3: TGTGCCATCAGTGAGGGAGATGAGCAGTTCTTC. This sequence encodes CAISEGDEQFF.

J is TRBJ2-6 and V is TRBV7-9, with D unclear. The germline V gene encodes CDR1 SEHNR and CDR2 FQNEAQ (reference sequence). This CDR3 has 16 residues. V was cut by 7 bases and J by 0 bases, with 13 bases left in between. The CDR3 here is CASKKWTGSGANVLTF. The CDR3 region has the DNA TGTGCCAGCAAAAAATGGACGGGCTCTGGGGCCAACGTCCTGACTTTC.

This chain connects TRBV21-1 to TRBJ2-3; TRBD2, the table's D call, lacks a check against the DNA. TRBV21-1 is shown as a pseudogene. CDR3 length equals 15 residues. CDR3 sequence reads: CASKKIKRMTDTQYF. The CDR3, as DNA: TGTGCCAGCAAAAAAATTAAGCGCATGACAGATACGCAGTATTTT.